This passage covers 24 T cell receptor beta chains from one sample sequenced in a study of control samples from healthy donors and cancer patients. The assay was immunoSEQ multiplex PCR, and TCRdb's table has in-frame clones only and misses some. The table records about 180,000 clones, 94% of them present only once. Sequenced input: blood. Receptors were obtained from a young woman in good health.

This chain joins TRBV18 and TRBJ2-1; 10 bases fit TRBD2. The CDR3 spans 17 residues. From germline, CDR1 is KGHSH and CDR2 LQKENI. V lost 0 bases and J lost 6; bases outside the gene matches: 8. The chain's CDR3 is CASSPPLAGDLSNEQFF. The CDR3 DNA sequence: TGTGCCAGCTCACCACCCCTAGCGGGAGACCTCTCCAATGAGCAGTTCTTC.

The chain carries TRBV6-5 and TRBJ1-1; no reliable D call. The V end was cut by 7 bases, the J end by 6 bases, with 18 bases between. In germline, CDR1 is MNHEY, CDR2 SVGAGI. CDR3 length: 14 residues. CDR3 sequence: CASTRGRLSSEAFF. In nucleotides, the CDR3 is TGTGCCAGCACCCGGGGAAGGTTATCCTCTGAAGCTTTCTTT.

DNA of the CDR3: TGTGCCAGTGCGACAGGCGACAATCAGCCCCAGCATTTT. This encodes CASATGDNQPQHF. J is TRBJ1-5 and V is TRBV2, with D possibly TRBD1 on 6 matching bases. Germline V lookup: CDR1 SNHLY, CDR2 FYNNEI. The CDR3 has 13 residues. The germline V and J ends were trimmed by 9 bases and 3 bases, with 12 bases remaining between them.

The CDR3 reads CASSEVTHNSPLHF. CDR3 bases: TGTGCCAGCAGTGAAGTGACACATAATTCACCCCTCCACTTT. The chain recombines TRBV6-1 with TRBJ1-6; D gene uncertain. Germline lookup yields CDR1 MNHNS and CDR2 SASEGT. Trimming pared 1 base from V and 5 bases from J, leaving 6 bases between. The CDR3 is 14 amino acids.

The genes are TRBV10-3 and TRBJ2-1; unclear D gene. V lost 5 bases, J lost 8 bases, and 13 bases lay in between. The CDR3 has 13 amino acids. Per the germline V gene, CDR1 is ENHRY and CDR2 is SYGVKD. CDR3 protein: CAISPIRGDEQFF. The CDR3 nucleotides read TGTGCCATCAGTCCTATTCGAGGAGATGAGCAGTTCTTC.

The genes are TRBV5-1 and TRBJ2-5; D is possibly TRBD1 (6 bases). Germline CDR1 is SGHRS and CDR2 is YFSETQ. The CDR3 is 15 residues long. V gave up 3 bases and J gave up 0 bases, with 12 bases separating them. In DNA form, the CDR3 reads TGCGCCAGCAGCTCGAAGGGGGAATACCAAGAGACCCAGTACTTC. Translated: CASSSKGEYQETQYF.

The gene calls are TRBV6-2 or TRBV6-3 and TRBJ1-1; TRBD1 is a possible D gene (6 bases). The CDR3 has 13 residues. Trimming took off 0 bases at V and 11 bases at J, with 13 bases between the two ends. The germline V gene has CDR1 MNHEY and CDR2 SVGEGT. The CDR3 bases are TGTGCCAGCAGTTACTCGGGGGCACTGAGGGCTTTCTTT. Translating it yields CASSYSGALRAFF.

The chain combines TRBV7-9 with TRBJ1-4; possibly TRBD1 for D (5 bases). CDR1 is SEHNR, CDR2 FQNEAQ, per germline (reference sequence). The CDR3 is made up of 16 amino acids. The V and J ends lost 5 bases and 4 bases respectively, with 17 bases between them. CDR3 coding DNA: TGTGCCAGCAGCAGTTATACGGGGGAGATTAATGAAAAACTGTTTTTT. Its protein is CASSSYTGEINEKLFF.

The V gene is TRBV4-1, the J gene TRBJ2-7, with D unresolved. Trimming cost V 3 bases and J 0 bases, with 9 bases left between them. This CDR3 has 14 residues. In germline, CDR1 is MGHRA, CDR2 YSYEKL. CDR3 residues: CASSQVGVSYEQYF. In DNA form, the CDR3 reads TGCGCCAGCAGCCAGGTGGGCGTCTCCTACGAGCAGTACTTC.

The V gene is TRBV6-4, the J gene TRBJ1-2; TRBD1 matches 9 bases. With 0 bases clipped from V and 7 bases from J, the junction kept 3 bases outside the gene matches. CDR3 length: 14 amino acids. Germline loops: CDR1 MRHNA, CDR2 SNTAGT. The CDR3 sequence is CASSDSTTGGGYTF. Here the CDR3 DNA reads TGTGCCAGCAGTGACTCGACGACAGGGGGTGGCTACACCTTC.

The chain links TRBV6-5 to TRBJ1-5, with TRBD1 matching 8 bases. After removal of 4 bases from V and 3 bases from J, the junction contained 5 bases not matched to a gene. The CDR3 totals 15 residues. Germline V CDR1 and CDR2: MNHEY, SVGAGI. CDR3 in DNA: TGTGCCAGCAGTTCCCGGACAGGGTTCAATCAGCCCCAGCATTTT. Residues: CASSSRTGFNQPQHF.

The chain carries TRBV27 and TRBJ1-4, with D maybe TRBD1 (5 bases). The CDR3 covers 14 residues. Germline V gene sequence: CDR1 MNHEY, CDR2 SMNVEV (reference sequence). Trimming removed 0 bases at V and 7 bases at J, with 9 bases between. Written as DNA, the CDR3 is TGTGCCAGCAGTTTATCAGGGGAGAGTGAAAAACTGTTTTTT. Protein: CASSLSGESEKLFF.

The chain links TRBV2 to TRBJ1-5, with 10 nucleotides matching TRBD1. Trimming at V came to 6 bases and at J to 6 bases, leaving 8 bases not matched to a gene. The germline CDR1 and CDR2 sequences are SNHLY and FYNNEI. The CDR3 covers 15 residues. The CDR3 spells CASSPGTGDSQPQHF. The CDR3 DNA sequence: TGTGCCAGCAGCCCTGGGACAGGGGATAGTCAGCCCCAGCATTTT. Variable domain in full (rest from reference TRBV2 and TRBJ1-5): EPEVTQTPSHQVTQMGQEVILRCVPISNHLYFYWYRQILGQKVEFLVSFYNNEISEKSEIFDDQFSVERPDGSNFTLKIRSTKLEDSAMYFCASSPGTGDSQPQHFGDGTRLSIL.

The chain joins TRBV4-3 to TRBJ2-3; D gene ambiguous. The CDR3 loop spans 17 amino acids. CDR1 is LGHNA and CDR2 is YSLEER in the germline V gene. Between the trimmed V and J ends, which lost 0 bases and 1 base, there was a span of 14 bases. CDR3 amino acids: CASSQDLPPIRTDTQYF. The CDR3 DNA is TGCGCCAGCAGCCAAGATCTCCCCCCCATTCGCACAGATACGCAGTATTTT.

This chain joins TRBV19 and TRBJ2-1; possible D gene TRBD1, 5 bases. Germline V gene lookup returns CDR1 LNHDA and CDR2 SQIVND (reference sequence). V gave up 3 bases and J gave up 11 bases, with 8 bases separating them. This CDR3 region has 11 residues. CDR3 loop: CASSIAGQQFF. DNA for the CDR3: TGTGCCAGTAGTATCGCAGGGCAGCAGTTCTTC.

The chain couples TRBV15 to TRBJ2-2; D might be TRBD2 (6 bases). The CDR3 has 15 residues. Per germline, CDR1 LNHNV and CDR2 YYDKDF (reference sequence). Trimming removed 4 bases from V and 1 base from J, with 10 bases in between. The CDR3 here is CATSIRRENTGELFF. The CDR3 DNA reads TGTGCCACCAGCATTCGGAGGGAGAACACCGGGGAGCTGTTTTTT.

The V gene is TRBV7-9, the J gene TRBJ1-1; possibly TRBD1 for D (5 bases). Trimming left V 1 base short and J 4 bases short, with 10 bases between. The V gene's germline CDR1 is SEHNR and CDR2 FQNEAQ (reference sequence). This CDR3 contains 14 residues. DNA for the CDR3: TGTGCCAGCAGCTTAGTAAGTGGGACCACTGAAGCTTTCTTT. It specifies CASSLVSGTTEAFF.

This rearrangement joins TRBV4-2 to TRBJ1-3; D is unresolved. This CDR3 is built from 16 residues. Per germline, CDR1 LGHNA and CDR2 YNFKEQ. Trimming took off 4 bases at V and 2 bases at J, with 15 bases between the two ends. CDR3 sequence reads: CASSPQLISAGNTIYF. The CDR3 DNA reads as TGTGCCAGCAGCCCCCAGTTGATAAGCGCTGGAAACACCATATATTTT.

The J gene is TRBJ2-7, the V gene TRBV28; 9 bases map to TRBD1. Germline V gene sequence: CDR1 MDHEN, CDR2 SYDVKM. The CDR3 consists of 13 residues. V lost 6 bases, J lost 4 bases, and 4 bases stayed unmatched. The CDR3 region has the DNA TGTGCCAGCAGGACAGGGGGGAGGTACGAGCAGTACTTC. This sequence encodes CASRTGGRYEQYF.

This chain joins TRBV19 and TRBJ1-5; D is perhaps TRBD1 (5 bases). The V end lost 5 bases, the J end lost 1 base, and 18 bases lay between the germline ends. The CDR3 runs to 17 residues. CDR1 and CDR2 (germline): LNHDA, SQIVND (reference sequence). CDR3 region: CASSLKSGTASNQPQHF. In nucleotides, the CDR3 is TGTGCCAGTAGTCTCAAATCCGGGACGGCGAGCAATCAGCCCCAGCATTTT.

The CDR3 region has the DNA TGTGCCAGTAGTGGCCGGGGTCCAAATGAAAAACTGTTTTTT. Translating it yields CASSGRGPNEKLFF. This chain links TRBV19 with TRBJ1-4, with D hard to call. Germline-derived CDR1 and CDR2 are LNHDA and SQIVND (reference sequence). This CDR3 is built from 14 residues. V gave up 5 bases and J gave up 5 bases, with 12 bases separating them.

The V and J genes are TRBV6-1 and TRBJ1-4, with D perhaps matching TRBD1 (6 bases). CDR1 and CDR2 from the germline V gene are MNHNS and SASEGT. The ends were cut back, 2 bases at V and 8 bases at J, with 12 bases in the middle. This CDR3 comprises 14 residues. CDR3 amino acids: CASSERAGAEKLFF. CDR3 nucleotide sequence: TGTGCCAGCAGTGAACGGGCAGGGGCCGAAAAACTGTTTTTT.

The chain is built from TRBV25-1 and TRBJ2-7, with D possibly matching TRBD1 (6 bases). In germline, CDR1 is MGHDK, CDR2 SYGVNS. This CDR3 is 14 amino acids long. The germline V and J ends were trimmed by 3 bases and 3 bases, with 12 bases remaining between them. CDR3 nucleotide sequence: TGTGCCAGCAGTGATGTGGGACATAACTACGAGCAGTACTTC. Its protein product is CASSDVGHNYEQYF.

The chain joins TRBV6-1 to TRBJ1-5; a possible D gene is TRBD1 (6 bases). With 2 bases removed from V and 12 bases from J, the gap between germline ends came to 14 bases. The CDR3 sequence is 13 residues long. Germline CDR1 is MNHNS and CDR2 is SASEGT. The CDR3 bases are TGTGCCAGCAGTGAAAATTTAGGGGGAAGCCAGCATTTT. The encoded protein is CASSENLGGSQHF.